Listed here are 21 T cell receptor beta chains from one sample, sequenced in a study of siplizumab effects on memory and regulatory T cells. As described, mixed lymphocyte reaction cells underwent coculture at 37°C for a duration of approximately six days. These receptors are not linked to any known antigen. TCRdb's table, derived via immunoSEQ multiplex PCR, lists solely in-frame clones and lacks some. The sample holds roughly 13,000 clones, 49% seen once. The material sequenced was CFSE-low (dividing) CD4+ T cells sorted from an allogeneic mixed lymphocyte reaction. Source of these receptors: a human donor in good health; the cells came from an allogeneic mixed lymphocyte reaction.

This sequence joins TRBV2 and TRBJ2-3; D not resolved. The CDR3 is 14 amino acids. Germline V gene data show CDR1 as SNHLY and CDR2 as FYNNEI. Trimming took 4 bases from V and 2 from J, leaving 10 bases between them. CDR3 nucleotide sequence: TGTGCCAGCAGTGTAATCCCGGACACAGATACGCAGTATTTT. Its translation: CASSVIPDTDTQYF.

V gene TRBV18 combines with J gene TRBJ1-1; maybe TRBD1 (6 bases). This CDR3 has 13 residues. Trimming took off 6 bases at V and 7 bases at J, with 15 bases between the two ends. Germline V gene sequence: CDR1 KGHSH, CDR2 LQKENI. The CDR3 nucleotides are TGTGCCAGCTCCCCCCTTCTGGACAGTGAAGCTTTCTTT. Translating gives CASSPLLDSEAFF.

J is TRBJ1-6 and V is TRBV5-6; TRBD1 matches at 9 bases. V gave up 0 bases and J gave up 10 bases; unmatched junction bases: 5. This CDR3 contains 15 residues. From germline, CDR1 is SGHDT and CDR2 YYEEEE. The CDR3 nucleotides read TGTGCCAGCAGCTTGGGGACAGGGGCGGAATCACCCCTCCACTTT. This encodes CASSLGTGAESPLHF.

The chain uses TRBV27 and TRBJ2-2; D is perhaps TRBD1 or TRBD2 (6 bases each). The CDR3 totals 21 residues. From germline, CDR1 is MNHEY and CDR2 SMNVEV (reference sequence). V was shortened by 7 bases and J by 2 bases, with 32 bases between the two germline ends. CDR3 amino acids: CASTSDGIFRGALPNTGELFF. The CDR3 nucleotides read TGTGCCAGCACTTCGGATGGGATTTTTAGGGGGGCCTTACCTAACACCGGGGAGCTGTTTTTT.

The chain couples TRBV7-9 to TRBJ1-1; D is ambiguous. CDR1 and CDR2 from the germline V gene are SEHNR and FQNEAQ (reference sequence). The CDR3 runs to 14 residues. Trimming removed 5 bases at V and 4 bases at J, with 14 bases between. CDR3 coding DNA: TGTGCCAGCAGCCCATTGGGAGGGCGCACTGAAGCTTTCTTT. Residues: CASSPLGGRTEAFF.

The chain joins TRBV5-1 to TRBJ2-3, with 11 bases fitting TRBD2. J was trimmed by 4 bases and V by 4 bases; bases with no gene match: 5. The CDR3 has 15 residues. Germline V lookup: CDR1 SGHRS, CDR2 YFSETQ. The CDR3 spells CASSPGTSGSDTQYF. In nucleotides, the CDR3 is TGCGCCAGCAGCCCCGGGACTAGCGGATCAGATACGCAGTATTTT.

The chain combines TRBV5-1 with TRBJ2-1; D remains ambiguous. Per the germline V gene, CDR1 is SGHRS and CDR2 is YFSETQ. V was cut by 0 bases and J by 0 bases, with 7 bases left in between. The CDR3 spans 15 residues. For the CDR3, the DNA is TGCGCCAGCAGCTTGGTAGCATCCTCCTACAATGAGCAGTTCTTC. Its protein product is CASSLVASSYNEQFF.

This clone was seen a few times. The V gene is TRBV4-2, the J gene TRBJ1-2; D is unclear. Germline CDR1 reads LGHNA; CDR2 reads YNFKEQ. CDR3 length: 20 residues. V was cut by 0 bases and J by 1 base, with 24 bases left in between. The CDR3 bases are TGTGCCAGCAGCCAAGAAGGTCCGGCCACGTTTAGGCGCGTTAACTATGGCTACACCTTC. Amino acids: CASSQEGPATFRRVNYGYTF.

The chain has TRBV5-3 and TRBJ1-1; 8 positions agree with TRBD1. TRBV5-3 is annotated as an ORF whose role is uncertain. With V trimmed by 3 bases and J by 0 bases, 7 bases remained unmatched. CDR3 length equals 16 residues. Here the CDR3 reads CARSSRDRPMNTEAFF. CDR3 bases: TGTGCCAGAAGCTCCCGGGACAGGCCAATGAACACTGAAGCTTTCTTT.

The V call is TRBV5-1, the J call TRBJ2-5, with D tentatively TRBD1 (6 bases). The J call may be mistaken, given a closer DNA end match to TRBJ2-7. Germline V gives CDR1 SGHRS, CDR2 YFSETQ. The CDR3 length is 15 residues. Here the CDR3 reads CASSPRGPSSYEQYF. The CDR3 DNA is TGCGCCAGCAGCCCCAGGGGCCCAAGCTCCTACGAGCAGTACTTC.

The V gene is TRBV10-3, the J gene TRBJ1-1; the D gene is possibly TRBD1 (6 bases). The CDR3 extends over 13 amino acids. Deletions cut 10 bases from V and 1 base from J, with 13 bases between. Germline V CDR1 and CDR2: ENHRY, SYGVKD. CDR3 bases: TGTGCCACCAGGGGACACCAGAACACTGAAGCTTTCTTT. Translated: CATRGHQNTEAFF.

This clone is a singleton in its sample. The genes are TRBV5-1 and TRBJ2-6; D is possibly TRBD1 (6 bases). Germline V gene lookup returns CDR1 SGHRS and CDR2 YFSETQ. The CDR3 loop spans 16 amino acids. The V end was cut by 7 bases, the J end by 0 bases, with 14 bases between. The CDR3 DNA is TGCGCCAGCGCCCCGGGACACAACTCTGGGGCCAACGTCCTGACTTTC. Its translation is CASAPGHNSGANVLTF.

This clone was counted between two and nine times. CDR3 loop: CAWNRQGGQPQHF. DNA of the CDR3: TGTGCCTGGAACCGACAGGGAGGCCAGCCCCAGCATTTT. J is TRBJ1-5 and V is TRBV30; 7 bases map to TRBD1. Germline trimming cut 4 bases from V and 7 bases from J; bases unmatched to any gene: 7. CDR3 length: 13 amino acids. Germline V gene data show CDR1 as GTSNPN and CDR2 as SVGIG (reference sequence).

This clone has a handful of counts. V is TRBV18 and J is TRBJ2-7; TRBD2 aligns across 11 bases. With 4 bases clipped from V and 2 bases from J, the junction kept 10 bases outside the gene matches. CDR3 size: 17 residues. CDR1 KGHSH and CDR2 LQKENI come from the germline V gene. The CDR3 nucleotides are TGTGCCAGCTCACACCTCGGGACTAGCGGATCTACCTACGAGCAGTACTTC. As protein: CASSHLGTSGSTYEQYF.

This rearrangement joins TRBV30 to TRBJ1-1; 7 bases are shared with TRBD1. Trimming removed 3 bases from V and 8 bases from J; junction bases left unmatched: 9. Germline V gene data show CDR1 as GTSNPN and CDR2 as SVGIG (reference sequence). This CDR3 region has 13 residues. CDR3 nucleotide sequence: TGTGCCTGGAGGTCAGGGGGGACGGGGGAAGCTTTCTTT. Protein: CAWRSGGTGEAFF.

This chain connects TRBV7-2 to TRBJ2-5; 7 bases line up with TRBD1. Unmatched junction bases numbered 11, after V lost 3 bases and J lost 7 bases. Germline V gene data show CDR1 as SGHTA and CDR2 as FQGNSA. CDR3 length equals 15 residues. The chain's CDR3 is CASSFAGTDSGTQYF. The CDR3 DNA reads TGTGCCAGCAGCTTCGCCGGGACAGACTCAGGGACCCAGTACTTC.

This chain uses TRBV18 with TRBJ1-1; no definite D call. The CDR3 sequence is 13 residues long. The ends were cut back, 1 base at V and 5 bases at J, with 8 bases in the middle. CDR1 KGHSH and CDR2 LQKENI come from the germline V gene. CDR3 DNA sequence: TGTGCCAGCTCACCACTAACTGAAACTGAAGCTTTCTTT. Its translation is CASSPLTETEAFF.

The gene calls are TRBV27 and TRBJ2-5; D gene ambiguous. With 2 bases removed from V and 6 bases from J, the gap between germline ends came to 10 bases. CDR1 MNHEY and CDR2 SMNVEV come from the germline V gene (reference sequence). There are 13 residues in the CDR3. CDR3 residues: CASSLPGAKTQYF. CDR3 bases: TGTGCCAGCAGTTTACCAGGAGCCAAGACCCAGTACTTC.

This CDR3 is CASSPQETNTEAFF. CDR3 nucleotides: TGTGCCAGCTCACCCCAAGAGACGAACACTGAAGCTTTCTTT. J is TRBJ1-1 and V is TRBV18, with unresolved D. Trimming shortened V by 3 bases and J by 1 base, and 9 bases separated the two germline ends. The CDR3 contains 14 residues. Per the germline V gene, CDR1 is KGHSH and CDR2 is LQKENI.

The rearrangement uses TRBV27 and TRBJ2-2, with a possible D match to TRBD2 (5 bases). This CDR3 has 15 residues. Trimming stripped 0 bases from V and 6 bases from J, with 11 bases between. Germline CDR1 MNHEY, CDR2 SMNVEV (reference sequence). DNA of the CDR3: TGTGCCAGCAGTTTATCAAACCTAGCTGCCGGGGAGCTGTTTTTT. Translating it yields CASSLSNLAAGELFF.

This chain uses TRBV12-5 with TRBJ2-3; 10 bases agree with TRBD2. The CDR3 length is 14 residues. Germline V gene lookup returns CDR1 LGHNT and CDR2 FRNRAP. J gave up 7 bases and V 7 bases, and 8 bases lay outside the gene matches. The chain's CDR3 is CASDQREGANTQYF. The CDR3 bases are TGTGCTAGTGATCAGCGGGAGGGCGCGAATACGCAGTATTTT.